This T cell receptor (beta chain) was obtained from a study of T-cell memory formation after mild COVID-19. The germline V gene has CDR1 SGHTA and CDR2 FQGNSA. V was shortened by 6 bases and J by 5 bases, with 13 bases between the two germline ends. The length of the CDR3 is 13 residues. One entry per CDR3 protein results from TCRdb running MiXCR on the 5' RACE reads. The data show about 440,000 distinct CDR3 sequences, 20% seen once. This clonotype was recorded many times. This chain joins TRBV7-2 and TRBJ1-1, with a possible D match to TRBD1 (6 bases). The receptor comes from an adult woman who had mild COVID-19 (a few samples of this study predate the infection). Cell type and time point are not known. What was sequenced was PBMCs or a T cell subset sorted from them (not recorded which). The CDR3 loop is CASSSRGNTEAFF. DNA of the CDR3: TGTGCCAGCAGTTCTAGGGGGAATACTGAAGCTTTCTTT.